Shown below are 13 T cell receptor beta chains from a single sample sequenced in a study of cytomegalovirus exposure and HLA in healthy donors. TCRdb keeps only in-frame clones here, not all; method: immunoSEQ multiplex PCR. The table lists about 110,000 clones, roughly 90% of them singletons. The sequenced sample consisted of PBMCs. The receptors come from a woman aged 30 to 39 in good health and CMV-seropositive.

This chain links TRBV21-1 with TRBJ2-5; TRBD2 was called by the table and not checked on the DNA. TRBV21-1 is listed as a pseudogene. The CDR3 is 15 amino acids. The CDR3 DNA follows: TGTGCTAGCGGGGCTAGCGGACGACTTCAAGAGACCCAGTACTTC. Translated, it gives CASGASGRLQETQYF.

Regarding this clone: The junction does not match germline at one end; this may be a read error. This chain joins TRBV4-1 and TRBJ2-7; 8 bases map to TRBD2. This CDR3 has 17 residues. The germline gives CDR1 MGHRA, CDR2 YSYEKL. The CDR3, as DNA: TGCGCCAGCAGCCAAGATCCCGGAGGGATAGCGGGATCCTTGGAGAACTTC. Its translation is CASSQDPGGIAGSLENF.

The chain employs TRBV2 and TRBJ2-7, with 7 nucleotides matching TRBD2. The CDR3 length is 14 residues. Per germline, CDR1 SNHLY and CDR2 FYNNEI. V shed 6 bases, J shed 7 bases, and the junction held 12 bases outside the gene matches. Written as DNA, the CDR3 is TGTGCCAGCAGGGGGTCGAGCGGGGAGAGGGAGCAGTACTTC. Its protein is CASRGSSGEREQYF.

This clone appeared a single time. This chain joins TRBV7-2 and TRBJ2-3, with 13 bases fitting TRBD2. The germline CDR1 and CDR2 sequences are SGHTA and FQGNSA. This CDR3 spans 16 amino acids. V shed 5 bases, J shed 6 bases, and the junction held 8 bases outside the gene matches. The CDR3 region is CASSTRLAGGLDTQYF. CDR3 in DNA: TGTGCCAGCAGCACCCGACTAGCGGGAGGTCTGGATACGCAGTATTTT.

The gene calls are TRBV11-2 and TRBJ2-3; D possibly corresponds to TRBD2 (6 bases). The V end lost 3 bases, the J end lost 3 bases, and 19 bases lay between the germline ends. CDR3 length equals 17 residues. CDR1 is SGHAT, CDR2 FQNNGV, per germline. The CDR3 sequence: CASSLEVAGRGTDTQYF. CDR3 DNA sequence: TGTGCCAGCAGCTTGGAGGTTGCCGGGCGGGGTACAGATACGCAGTATTTT.

The V and J genes are TRBV23-1 and TRBJ2-1, with 9 bases lining up with TRBD1. TRBV23-1 counts as an open reading frame of uncertain function. V trimming: 4 bases; J trimming: 9 bases; junction bases outside the gene matches: 7. The CDR3 is 14 residues long. CDR3: CASSLTGGRGEQFF. The CDR3 DNA reads TGCGCCAGCAGTCTGACAGGGGGAAGGGGTGAGCAGTTCTTC.

This chain links TRBV9 with TRBJ2-1, with TRBD2 as a possible D gene (5 bases). Germline-derived CDR1 and CDR2 are SGDLS and YYNGEE. The CDR3 length is 13 residues. The ends were cut back, 4 bases at V and 5 bases at J, with 10 bases in the middle. Here the CDR3 DNA reads TGTGCCAGCAGCTCGGGGTGGGACAATGAGCAGTTCTTC. Encoded protein: CASSSGWDNEQFF. The variable domain in full, with the rest retrieved from reference TRBV9 and TRBJ2-1, is DSGVTQTPKHLITATGQRVTLRCSPRSGDLSVYWYQQSLDQGLQFLIQYYNGEERAKGNILERFSAQQFPDLHSELNLSSLELGDSALYFCASSSGWDNEQFFGPGTRLTVL.

This chain connects TRBV9 to TRBJ2-1; no reliable D call. CDR3 size: 16 residues. Trimming took 0 bases from V and 0 from J, leaving 10 bases between them. Per germline, CDR1 SGDLS and CDR2 YYNGEE. The CDR3 here is CASSVGSPSSYNEQFF. The CDR3 coding sequence is TGTGCCAGCAGCGTAGGAAGCCCTAGCTCCTACAATGAGCAGTTCTTC.

The rearrangement joins TRBV7-2 to TRBJ2-1; 8 bases are shared with TRBD2. The CDR3 runs 15 residues. With V trimmed by 5 bases and J by 4 bases, 7 bases remained unmatched. Per the germline V gene, CDR1 is SGHTA and CDR2 is FQGNSA. The CDR3 DNA reads TGTGCCAGCAGCCCCCGCTCTAGCGGGTACAATGAGCAGTTCTTC. Amino acid sequence: CASSPRSSGYNEQFF.

The V gene is TRBV5-6, the J gene TRBJ2-1; 10 bases map to TRBD2. Germline CDR1 reads SGHDT; CDR2 reads YYEEEE. V shed 3 bases, J shed 4 bases, and the junction held 10 bases outside the gene matches. CDR3 size: 17 residues. The CDR3: CASSSRGAGGPYNEQFF. CDR3 bases: TGTGCCAGCAGCTCCCGGGGAGCGGGGGGGCCGTACAATGAGCAGTTCTTC.

The chain has TRBV2 and TRBJ1-2, with 8 bases fitting TRBD1. With V trimmed by 6 bases and J by 1 base, 1 base remained unmatched. The CDR3 sequence is 13 residues long. Germline V CDR1 and CDR2: SNHLY, FYNNEI. The CDR3 loop reads CASSGQGNYGYTF. DNA of the CDR3: TGTGCCAGCAGCGGACAGGGTAACTATGGCTACACCTTC.

This clone was observed a few times. The chain carries TRBV28 and TRBJ2-7; TRBD1 might be the D (7 bases). The CDR3 is made up of 15 amino acids. Deletions cut 7 bases from V and 7 bases from J, with 23 bases between. Germline values: CDR1 MDHEN, CDR2 SYDVKM. The CDR3 bases are TGTGCCAGCATCTCCACCGGGACAGCGGGTGGAGAGCAGTACTTC. Residues: CASISTGTAGGEQYF.

J is TRBJ2-3 and V is TRBV6-4; D may be TRBD1 (5 bases). The CDR3 length is 13 residues. Trimming removed 6 bases at V and 5 bases at J, with 12 bases between. From germline, CDR1 is MRHNA and CDR2 SNTAGT. The CDR3 loop is CASSREVQDTQYF. The CDR3 nucleotides are TGTGCCAGCAGCAGGGAAGTGCAAGATACGCAGTATTTT.